This TCR beta chain was profiled in a study of blood T cell repertoires in COVID-19. Study summary: From T cells, B-cell-depleted T cells, or PBMCs came the material, which was cDNA or gDNA.

Trimming removed 4 bases from V and 0 bases from J, with 6 bases in between. The CDR3 sequence is 13 residues long. Here immunoSEQ multiplex PCR was the method, and the copy in TCRdb shows in-frame clones only, minus some. The top ten hold 2.5% to 3% of the sample, which has roughly 380,000 clones, roughly 90% seen once. Cohort 3 recovery required two negative PCRs, clearance, or symptom resolution. Source material: PBMCs or T cells enriched from blood (not recorded which). The receptor's source is a woman in her 30s who had recovered from COVID-19. The chain recombines TRBV12-3 or TRBV12-4 with TRBJ1-1, with D perhaps TRBD1 (5 bases). CDR3 in amino acids: CASSSGMNTEAFF. CDR3 DNA: TGTGCCAGCAGTTCAGGGATGAACACTGAAGCTTTCTTT.